This entry lists 3 T cell receptor beta chains sequenced from one sample in a study of CD4 and CD8 cells across lung adenocarcinoma regions. TCRdb processed the PCR reads anew with MiXCR; each CDR3 protein has one entry. The table shows around 11,000 distinct CDR3 sequences, with roughly 50% occurring only once. The sequencing sample was made of CD4+ T cells from the center of a lung tumor. These receptors came from a male donor with lung adenocarcinoma. The CD4 and CD8 labels of this study may be unreliable.

Remarks on this clonotype: One end of the junction is discordant with germline, which a read error may explain. This sequence joins TRBV6-1 and TRBJ1-1, with no clear D. The CDR3 consists of 11 residues. Per the germline V gene, CDR1 is MNHNS and CDR2 is SASEGT. The CDR3 nucleotides read TGTGCCAGCCGAGAGAACACTGAAGATATCTTC. As protein: CASRENTEDIF.

This clonotype has more than one count but fewer than ten. The CDR3 DNA sequence: TGTGCCAGCAGCCCGGGACAGGGAGTCTACAATGAGCAGTACTTC. Translated: CASSPGQGVYNEQYF. The chain links TRBV6-1 to TRBJ2-1, with 9 bases that match TRBD1. The J call may be in error: the DNA end matches TRBJ2-7 better. There are 15 residues in the CDR3. CDR1 is MNHNS, CDR2 SASEGT, per germline.

The chain recombines TRBV20-1 with TRBJ2-7; D perhaps matches TRBD2 (6 bases). V lost 4 bases to trimming and J lost 0 bases, with 22 bases between them. The CDR3 runs to 17 residues. Germline-derived CDR1 and CDR2 are DFQATT and SNEGSKA (reference sequence). CDR3 residues: CSAISGRATRSSYEQYF. The CDR3 DNA reads TGCAGTGCTATAAGCGGGCGCGCCACAAGGAGCTCCTACGAGCAGTACTTC.